A single sample gave rise to the 15 T cell receptor beta chains below, sequenced in a study of cytomegalovirus exposure and HLA in healthy donors. Primers included in the PCR were 60 Vbeta and 13 Jbeta primers. Some clones are missing from TCRdb's copy, which holds only in-frame ones; the method was immunoSEQ multiplex PCR. The data hold approximately 170,000 clones, with roughly 80% observed a single time. Sequencing was done on a sample of PBMCs. These receptors were obtained from a man between 18 and 29 years old in good health and CMV-seropositive.

This chain links TRBV4-1 with TRBJ2-1; maybe TRBD2 (5 bases). V lost 1 base and J lost 0, with 10 bases in between. The germline gives CDR1 MGHRA, CDR2 YSYEKL. CDR3 length: 16 amino acids. This CDR3 reads CASSQVEVSSYNEQFF. The CDR3 coding sequence is TGCGCCAGCAGCCAAGTGGAGGTGAGCTCCTACAATGAGCAGTTCTTC.

The chain uses TRBV7-2 and TRBJ2-1, with TRBD2 matching over 9 bases. Looked up from germline, CDR1 is SGHTA and CDR2 is FQGNSA. Trimming removed 0 bases from V and 3 bases from J; junction bases left unmatched: 18. CDR3 length: 21 residues. The CDR3 bases are TGTGCCAGCAGCTTAGCTTTTTTGCGACGAACCGGGACTAGCTACTACAATGAGCAGTTCTTC. It is translated as CASSLAFLRRTGTSYYNEQFF. The entire variable domain, with the rest obtained from reference TRBV7-2 and TRBJ2-1, is as follows: GAGVSQSPSNKVTEKGKDVELRCDPISGHTALYWYRQSLGQGLEFLIYFQGNSAPDKSGLPSDRFSAERTGGSVSTLTIQRTQQEDSAVYLCASSLAFLRRTGTSYYNEQFFGPGTRLTVL.

This clone appeared a few times. The J gene is TRBJ2-5, the V gene TRBV10-2; the D gene is possibly TRBD2 (6 bases). This CDR3 spans 15 amino acids. V was pared by 3 bases and J by 2 bases, with 13 bases between. Looked up from germline, CDR1 is WSHSY and CDR2 is SAAADI. The chain's CDR3 is CASSDPVGGQETQYF. Written as DNA, the CDR3 is TGCGCCAGCAGTGACCCAGTGGGGGGTCAAGAGACCCAGTACTTC.

The genes are TRBV10-3 and TRBJ2-6, with no clear D. Trimming took 5 bases from V and 2 from J, leaving 10 bases between them. Germline V lookup: CDR1 ENHRY, CDR2 SYGVKD. This CDR3 spans 15 amino acids. CDR3 amino acids: CAISLAATGANVLTF. CDR3 bases: TGTGCCATCAGTCTGGCCGCCACTGGGGCCAACGTCCTGACTTTC.

The V and J genes are TRBV11-3 and TRBJ2-3; 8 bases are a match to TRBD2. The germline V gene encodes CDR1 SGHNT and CDR2 YENEEA. The trim removed 1 base at V and 1 base at J, leaving 13 bases unmatched. The CDR3 is made up of 19 amino acids. DNA for the CDR3: TGTGCCAGCAGCTTAGTGGGGACTAGTGGGGGCGGGGGCACAGATACGCAGTATTTT. Its translation is CASSLVGTSGGGGTDTQYF.

This sequence joins TRBV6-1 and TRBJ2-3, with a tentative D call TRBD1 (6 bases). Germline CDR1 reads MNHNS; CDR2 reads SASEGT. CDR3 length: 13 residues. V lost 6 bases to trimming and J lost 2 bases, with 9 bases between them. The CDR3 bases are TGTGCCAGCAGGGACAGATTCACAGATACGCAGTATTTT. Translating it yields CASRDRFTDTQYF.

The rearrangement links TRBV6-1 to TRBJ1-5; 10 nucleotides line up with TRBD1. Germline CDR1 and CDR2: MNHNS and SASEGT. The CDR3 is made up of 15 amino acids. Trimming cost V 1 base and J 6 bases; bases outside gene matches: 3. The CDR3 region is CASSEGTGGSQPQHF. CDR3 sequence (DNA): TGTGCCAGCAGTGAAGGGACAGGGGGTAGTCAGCCCCAGCATTTT.

The chain joins TRBV5-4 to TRBJ2-2, with D perhaps TRBD1 (6 bases). V was clipped by 9 bases and J by 7 bases, with 13 bases between them. The CDR3 length is 12 residues. Germline V lookup: CDR1 SGHNT, CDR2 YYREEE (reference sequence). Here the CDR3 reads CATGASGGELFF. CDR3 nucleotides: TGTGCCACAGGGGCGTCTGGCGGGGAGCTGTTTTTT.

CDR3 coding DNA: TGTGCCAGCAGTTTGGTCGAGGGTGGCTACACCTTC. Protein product: CASSLVEGGYTF. The chain is built from TRBV28 and TRBJ1-2; D is unresolved. The CDR3 is 12 amino acids. V lost 3 bases, J lost 7 bases, and 9 bases lay in between. CDR1 is MDHEN and CDR2 is SYDVKM in the germline V gene.

The chain combines TRBV6-1 with TRBJ2-5, with a tentative D call TRBD1 (6 bases). The V gene's germline CDR1 is MNHNS and CDR2 SASEGT. CDR3 length: 14 residues. Deletions cut 4 bases from V and 1 base from J, with 10 bases between. The CDR3 loop reads CASSGDRTQETQYF. As DNA, the CDR3 is TGTGCCAGCAGTGGAGACAGGACCCAAGAGACCCAGTACTTC.

The CDR3 DNA reads as TGTGCCAGCAGTGAACGAAGACAGGGGAATCAGCCCCAGCATTTT. As protein: CASSERRQGNQPQHF. The chain has TRBV6-1 and TRBJ1-5; TRBD1 aligns across 8 bases. Per germline, CDR1 MNHNS and CDR2 SASEGT. CDR3 size: 15 residues. The V segment lost 2 bases and the J segment 4 bases; nucleotides outside the gene matches: 4.

The V and J genes are TRBV5-6 and TRBJ2-1; the match to TRBD1 covers 7 bases. The length of the CDR3 is 13 residues. Germline values: CDR1 SGHDT, CDR2 YYEEEE. V shed 3 bases, J shed 7 bases, and the junction held 4 bases outside the gene matches. For the CDR3, the DNA is TGTGCCAGCAGCTGGGGACAGTGGAATGAGCAGTTCTTC. Protein product: CASSWGQWNEQFF.

The V and J genes are TRBV19 and TRBJ2-1; D ambiguous. Trimming pared 3 bases from V and 5 bases from J, leaving 5 bases between. Germline V gives CDR1 LNHDA, CDR2 SQIVND (reference sequence). The length of the CDR3 is 12 residues. CDR3 residues: CASSISDNEQFF. The CDR3 DNA reads TGTGCCAGTAGTATTTCGGACAATGAGCAGTTCTTC.

The J gene is TRBJ1-2, the V gene TRBV25-1; D unclear. The CDR3 runs 13 residues. CDR1 and CDR2 from the germline V gene are MGHDK and SYGVNS. Trimming removed 3 bases at V and 5 bases at J, with 10 bases between. Here the CDR3 reads CASSDGNSYGYTF. In DNA form, the CDR3 reads TGTGCCAGCAGTGACGGGAACAGTTATGGCTACACCTTC.

V is TRBV9 and J is TRBJ2-2; a weak D match, TRBD2 (6 bases). CDR3 length: 14 residues. Deletions cut 0 bases from V and 5 bases from J, with 8 bases between. The germline gives CDR1 SGDLS, CDR2 YYNGEE. CDR3 in amino acids: CASSVGSGTGELFF. CDR3 DNA: TGTGCCAGCAGCGTAGGGAGCGGGACCGGGGAGCTGTTTTTT. Full variable domain (remainder filled in from reference TRBV9 and TRBJ2-2): DSGVTQTPKHLITATGQRVTLRCSPRSGDLSVYWYQQSLDQGLQFLIQYYNGEERAKGNILERFSAQQFPDLHSELNLSSLELGDSALYFCASSVGSGTGELFFGEGSRLTVL.